This TCR beta chain emerged from a study of T cell repertoires in cytomegalovirus infection. The overall study: Evidence of both CMV infection and a matching HLA type came from public TCR beta signatures.

This clonotype was counted between two and nine times. TCRdb ran MiXCR on the reads and lists one entry per CDR3 protein. The data show more than 400,000 distinct CDR3 sequences, about 30% seen once. The CDR3 contains 13 residues. Germline values: CDR1 KGHDR, CDR2 SFDVKD. V was shortened by 7 bases and J by 4 bases, with 10 bases between the two germline ends. Sequencing was done on a sample of PBMCs. The V and J genes are TRBV24-1 and TRBJ2-1; D is possibly TRBD1 (6 bases). This receptor was obtained from a human donor in good health (CMV status not recorded). Some clones in this sample may be carry-over from other donors' samples. The CDR3 loop reads CATSRTDYNEQFF. The DNA of the CDR3 is TGTGCCACCAGCAGGACAGATTACAATGAGCAGTTCTTC.